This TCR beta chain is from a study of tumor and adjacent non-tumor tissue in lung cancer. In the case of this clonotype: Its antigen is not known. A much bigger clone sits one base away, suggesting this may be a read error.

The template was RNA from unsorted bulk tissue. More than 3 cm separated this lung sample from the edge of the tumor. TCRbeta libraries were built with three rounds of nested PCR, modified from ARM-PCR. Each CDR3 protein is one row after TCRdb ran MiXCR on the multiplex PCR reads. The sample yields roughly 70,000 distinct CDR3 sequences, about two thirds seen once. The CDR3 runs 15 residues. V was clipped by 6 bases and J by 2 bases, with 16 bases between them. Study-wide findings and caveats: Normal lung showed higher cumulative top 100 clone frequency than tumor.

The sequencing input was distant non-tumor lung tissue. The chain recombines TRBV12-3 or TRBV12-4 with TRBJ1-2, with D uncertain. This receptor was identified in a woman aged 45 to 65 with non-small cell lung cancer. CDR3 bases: TGTGCCAGCAGCCAAACGACACGGCTAAACTATGGCTACACCTTC. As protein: CASSQTTRLNYGYTF.